This is a list of T cell receptor beta chains from one sample in a study of control samples from healthy donors and cancer patients. Repertoires were generated with immunoSEQ multiplex PCR, while TCRdb's copy carries only in-frame clones and drops some. Of about 180,000 clones listed, around 92% are singletons. Sequencing used blood. The receptors come from a woman aged 40 to 50 in good health. Both conserved end residues are part of each CDR3. D genes are given only for firm matches. Clone size is shown for a subset of rows, as once, few, many or a class of expanded clone.

J gene	clone size	V gene	D gene	CDR3 DNA	CDR3 protein
TRBJ1-4	-	TRBV9	-	TGTGCCAGCAGCGCGACCCCTGGGTGGGGAAGTGAAAAACTGTTTTTT	CASSATPGWGSEKLFF
TRBJ1-6	-	TRBV19	-	TGTGCCAGTAGTATCGGTAATAATTCACCCCTCCACTTT	CASSIGNNSPLHF
TRBJ1-4	-	TRBV7-9	TRBD1	TGTGCCAGCAGCAACACAGGGGGTAATGAAAAACTGTTTTTT	CASSNTGGNEKLFF
TRBJ1-2	-	TRBV29-1	TRBD1	TGCAGCGTCGCCGGACAGGGATCTATAGCTAACTATGGCTACACCTTC	CSVAGQGSIANYGYTF
TRBJ2-1	-	TRBV5-1	-	TGCGCCAGCAGCTTGGAGGGGGGCGATGAGCAGTTCTTC	CASSLEGGDEQFF
TRBJ2-7	-	TRBV29-1	TRBD2	TGCAGCGTTGAAGAACGGGGGGACGTCTACGAGCAGTACTTC	CSVEERGDVYEQYF
TRBJ2-1	-	TRBV10-3	-	TGTGCCATCAGTGAAGACCGAGGCTCCTACAATGAGCAGTTCTTC	CAISEDRGSYNEQFF
TRBJ1-2	-	TRBV7-2	TRBD1	TGTGCCAGCAGCTACCGGTTTGACAGGGTGGCCCGGGGCTACACCTTC	CASSYRFDRVARGYTF
TRBJ1-4	-	TRBV18	-	TGTGCCAGCTCACCCGCGGGGGAGGAAAAACTGTTTTTT	CASSPAGEEKLFF
TRBJ2-4	-	TRBV12-5	-	TGTGCTAGTGGTTTGGTAAACAGGGGGGGAGACATTCAGTACTTC	CASGLVNRGGDIQYF
TRBJ1-1	-	TRBV6-5	-	TGTGCCAGCAGGAAGGGACTAGGGCGGGAAACTGAAGCTTTCTTT	CASRKGLGRETEAFF
TRBJ1-3	-	TRBV11-2	-	TGTGCCAGCAGCGCCATAGGAAACACCATATATTTT	CASSAIGNTIYF
TRBJ1-6	-	TRBV7-6	TRBD1	TGTGCCAGCAGCTCCCTGGACAGGGGTGATAATTCACCCCTCCACTTT	CASSSLDRGDNSPLHF
TRBJ2-7	-	TRBV5-6	TRBD1	TGTGCCAGCAGCTTAAGGGACAGGGGCTACGAGCAGTACTTC	CASSLRDRGYEQYF
TRBJ2-5	-	TRBV15	TRBD2	TGTGCCACCAGCAGAGGGCCCAGGTTCGGTAGCGGGGATGAGGAGACCCAGTACTTC	CATSRGPRFGSGDEETQYF
TRBJ2-5	-	TRBV4-2	-	TGTGCCAGCAGCCAAGAGGTTCATATAGAGGAGACCCAGTACTTC	CASSQEVHIEETQYF
TRBJ2-4	-	TRBV3-1/TRBV3-2	-	TGTGCCAGCAGCCAAGTAAGAATGGAGGGCATTCAGTACTTC	CASSQVRMEGIQYF
TRBJ2-7	-	TRBV4-1	-	TGCGCCAGCAGCCAGGACTTCTACGAGCAGTACTTC	CASSQDFYEQYF
TRBJ2-3	-	TRBV6-6	-	TGTGCCAGCAGTCCCCCCGGGACACCTATGGTAGATACGCAGTATTTT	CASSPPGTPMVDTQYF
TRBJ2-3	once	TRBV11-2	TRBD2	TGTGCCAGCAGCTTATGGGGGGGGTTCACAGATACGCAGTATTTT	CASSLWGGFTDTQYF
TRBJ2-7	-	TRBV6-5	TRBD1	TGTGCCAGCAGTCGGACAGGGTTCTACGAGCAGTACTTC	CASSRTGFYEQYF
TRBJ1-5	-	TRBV5-1	-	TGCGCCAGCAGCTTGGCAGGGAATAGCAATCAGCCCCAGCATTTT	CASSLAGNSNQPQHF
TRBJ2-3	-	TRBV5-1	-	TGCGCCAGCAGGATGGGGGGAACAGATACGCAGTATTTT	CASRMGGTDTQYF
TRBJ1-2	-	TRBV7-8	-	TGTGCCAGCAGCTTAGGACTCCCAGGGGAGAACTATGGCTACACCTTC	CASSLGLPGENYGYTF
TRBJ2-3	-	TRBV25-1	-	TGTGCCAGCAGTGAAACCTCCGGGGCAGATACGCAGTATTTT	CASSETSGADTQYF
TRBJ2-3	-	TRBV4-1	-	TGCGCCAGCAGCCAAGAGAGGACCCCGAATACGCAGTATTTT	CASSQERTPNTQYF
TRBJ1-1	-	TRBV7-9	-	TGTGCCAGCAGCTTTAACCCGGGCCCCTCAGCGAACACTGAAGCTTTCTTT	CASSFNPGPSANTEAFF
TRBJ2-1	-	TRBV5-1	-	TGCGCCAGCAGCGTGACAGGCCCCAATGAGCAGTTCTTC	CASSVTGPNEQFF
TRBJ2-7	-	TRBV5-1	-	TGCGCCAGCAGCTTGGAGGTCAGAACCTACGAGCAGTACTTC	CASSLEVRTYEQYF
TRBJ1-5	-	TRBV6-1	-	TGTGCCAGCAGTGAAAACTTTAGCAATCAGCCCCAGCATTTT	CASSENFSNQPQHF
TRBJ2-5	-	TRBV6-1	-	TGTGCCAGCAGTGTACGGTTAAAGGGATGGGGGCAAGAGACCCAGTACTTC	CASSVRLKGWGQETQYF
TRBJ1-3	-	TRBV18	-	TGTGCCAGCTCACCTATGACGACCCCGGGGAAAAACACCATATATTTT	CASSPMTTPGKNTIYF
TRBJ2-1	-	TRBV10-3	-	TGTGCCATCAATCCCTCGGGCTCCTACAATGAGCAGTTCTTC	CAINPSGSYNEQFF
TRBJ2-3	-	TRBV5-1	-	TGCGCCAGCAGCTTCCCACGAGGGGGGACTGGTATCACAGATACGCAGTATTTT	CASSFPRGGTGITDTQYF
TRBJ1-1	-	TRBV19	-	TGTGCCACCTCATGGGGTGTTAACACTGAAGCTTTCTTT	CATSWGVNTEAFF
TRBJ2-1	-	TRBV11-2	-	TGTGCCAGCAGAAAGTCGTTAGTGTCCCTCTACAATGAGCAGTTCTTC	CASRKSLVSLYNEQFF
TRBJ1-3	-	TRBV18	-	TGTGCCAGCTCACCGACAGAAGGGAACACCATATATTTT	CASSPTEGNTIYF
TRBJ2-1	-	TRBV19	-	TGTGCCAGTAGTATTTCAAATCTAGGTGCCGAGGGCTACAATGAGCAGTTCTTC	CASSISNLGAEGYNEQFF
TRBJ2-3	once	TRBV2	-	TGTGCCAGCAGCGGAATTAGCCGCACAGATACGCAGTATTTT	CASSGISRTDTQYF
TRBJ1-2	-	TRBV12-3/TRBV12-4	-	TGTGCCAGCAGCCCCGAAGGACGAGGCTACACCTTC	CASSPEGRGYTF
TRBJ1-2	-	TRBV5-1	-	TGCGCCAGCAGCTTCGGTCAGAGCTATGGCTACACCTTC	CASSFGQSYGYTF